This TCR beta chain was obtained from a study of blood T cell repertoires in COVID-19. Germline CDR1 reads MGHRA; CDR2 reads YSYEKL. The CDR3 has 16 residues. V lost 5 bases to trimming and J lost 4 bases; unmatched junction nucleotides: 11. The data were produced by immunoSEQ multiplex PCR, yet TCRdb's version contains in-frame clones alone and is incomplete. The data contain under 300,000 clones, approximately 90% of them singletons. J is TRBJ2-1 and V is TRBV4-1, with TRBD1 matching 7 bases. Material for sequencing was peripheral blood. The receptor was isolated from a man aged 18 to 29 with active or convalescent COVID-19. The DNA of the CDR3 is TGCGCCAGCAGCAACTACCGGGACAGACAATACAATGAGCAGTTCTTC. Amino acids: CASSNYRDRQYNEQFF.